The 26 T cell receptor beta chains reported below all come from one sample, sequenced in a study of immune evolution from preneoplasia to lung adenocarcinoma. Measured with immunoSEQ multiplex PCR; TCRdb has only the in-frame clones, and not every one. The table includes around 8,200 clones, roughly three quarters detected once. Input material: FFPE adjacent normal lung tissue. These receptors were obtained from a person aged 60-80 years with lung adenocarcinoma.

The CDR3 DNA is TGTGCCAGCAGCTTAGTGAGTGTGGGCACCGGGGAGCTGTTTTTT. It specifies CASSLVSVGTGELFF. The rearrangement joins TRBV11-2 to TRBJ2-2; D uncertain. The germline gives CDR1 SGHAT, CDR2 FQNNGV. There are 15 residues in the CDR3. The V end lost 1 base, the J end lost 4 bases, and 10 bases lay between the germline ends. The full variable domain, its missing parts supplied by reference TRBV11-2 and TRBJ2-2, is EAGVAQSPRYKIIEKRQSVAFWCNPISGHATLYWYQQILGQGPKLLIQFQNNGVVDDSQLPKDRFSAERLKGVDSTLKIQPAKLEDSAVYLCASSLVSVGTGELFFGEGSRLTVL.

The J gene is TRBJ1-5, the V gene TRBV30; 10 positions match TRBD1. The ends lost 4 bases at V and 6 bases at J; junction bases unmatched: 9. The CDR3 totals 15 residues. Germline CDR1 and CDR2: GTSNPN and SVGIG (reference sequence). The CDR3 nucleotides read TGTGCCTGGACACCGGGACAGGGGAATGCTCAGCCCCAGCATTTT. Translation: CAWTPGQGNAQPQHF.

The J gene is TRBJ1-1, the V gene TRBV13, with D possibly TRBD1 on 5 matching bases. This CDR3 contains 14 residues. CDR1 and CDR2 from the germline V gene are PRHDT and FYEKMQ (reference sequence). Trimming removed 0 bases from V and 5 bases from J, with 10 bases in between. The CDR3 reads CASSLGGGRTEAFF. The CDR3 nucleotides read TGTGCCAGCAGCTTAGGGGGGGGTCGTACTGAAGCTTTCTTT.

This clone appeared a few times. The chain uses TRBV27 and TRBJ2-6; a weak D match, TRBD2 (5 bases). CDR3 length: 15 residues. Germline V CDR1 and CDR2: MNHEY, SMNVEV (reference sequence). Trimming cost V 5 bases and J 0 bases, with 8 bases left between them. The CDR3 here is CASSPEDSGANVLTF. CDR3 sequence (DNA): TGTGCCAGCAGTCCGGAGGACTCTGGGGCCAACGTCCTGACTTTC.

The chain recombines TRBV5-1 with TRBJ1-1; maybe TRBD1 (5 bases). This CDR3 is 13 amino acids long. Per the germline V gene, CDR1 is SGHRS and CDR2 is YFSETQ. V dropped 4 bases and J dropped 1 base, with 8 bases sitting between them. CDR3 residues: CASSLDRNTEAFF. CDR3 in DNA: TGCGCCAGCAGCCTAGACAGGAACACTGAAGCTTTCTTT.

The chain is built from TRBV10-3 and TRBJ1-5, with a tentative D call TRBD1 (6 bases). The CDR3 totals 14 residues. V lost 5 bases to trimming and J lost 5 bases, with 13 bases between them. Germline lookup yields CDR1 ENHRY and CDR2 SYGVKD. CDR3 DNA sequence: TGTGCCATCAGTATGGAAACAGGGTATCAGCCCCAGCATTTT. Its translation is CAISMETGYQPQHF.

The CDR3 DNA is TGTGCCTGGAGTCGTGGCCAGGGGGCAGAGGAGCAGTTCTTC. Its protein product is CAWSRGQGAEEQFF. This chain links TRBV30 with TRBJ2-1, with 8 bases matching TRBD1. From germline, CDR1 is GTSNPN and CDR2 SVGIG (reference sequence). V gave up 2 bases and J gave up 10 bases; unmatched junction bases: 10. The CDR3 extends over 14 amino acids.

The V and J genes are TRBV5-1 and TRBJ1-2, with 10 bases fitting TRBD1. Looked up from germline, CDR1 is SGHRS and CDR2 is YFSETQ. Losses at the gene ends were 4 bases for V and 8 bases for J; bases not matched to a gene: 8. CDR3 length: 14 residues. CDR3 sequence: CASSQGQGMGGYTF. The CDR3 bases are TGCGCCAGCAGCCAGGGACAGGGGATGGGGGGCTACACCTTC. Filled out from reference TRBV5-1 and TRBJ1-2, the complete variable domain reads KAGVTQTPRYLIKTRGQQVTLSCSPISGHRSVSWYQQTPGQGLQFLFEYFSETQRNKGNFPGRFSGRQFSNSRSEMNVSTLELGDSALYLCASSQGQGMGGYTFGSGTRLTVV.

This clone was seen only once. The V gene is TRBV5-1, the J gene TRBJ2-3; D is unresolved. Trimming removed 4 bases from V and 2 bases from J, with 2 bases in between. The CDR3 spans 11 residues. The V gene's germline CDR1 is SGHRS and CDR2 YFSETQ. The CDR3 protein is CASSNTDTQYF. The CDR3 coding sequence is TGCGCCAGCAGCAACACAGATACGCAGTATTTT.

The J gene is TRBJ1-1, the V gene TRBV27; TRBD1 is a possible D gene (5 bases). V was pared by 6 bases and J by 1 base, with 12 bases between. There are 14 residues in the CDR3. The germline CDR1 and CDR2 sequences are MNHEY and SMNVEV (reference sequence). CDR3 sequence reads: CASSYLTGNTEAFF. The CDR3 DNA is TGTGCCAGCAGCTATTTAACAGGGAACACTGAAGCTTTCTTT.

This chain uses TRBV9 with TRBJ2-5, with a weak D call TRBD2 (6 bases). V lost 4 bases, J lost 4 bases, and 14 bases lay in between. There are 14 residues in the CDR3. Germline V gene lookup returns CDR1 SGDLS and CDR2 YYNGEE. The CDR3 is CASSSGGVVETQYF. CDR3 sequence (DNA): TGTGCCAGCAGCTCGGGCGGGGTGGTAGAGACCCAGTACTTC.

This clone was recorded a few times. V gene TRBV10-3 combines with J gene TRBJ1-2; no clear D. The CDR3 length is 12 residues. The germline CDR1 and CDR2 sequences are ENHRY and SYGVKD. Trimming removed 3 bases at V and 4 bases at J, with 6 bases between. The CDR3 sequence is CAISDGSYGYTF. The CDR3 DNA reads TGTGCCATCAGTGACGGGTCCTATGGCTACACCTTC.

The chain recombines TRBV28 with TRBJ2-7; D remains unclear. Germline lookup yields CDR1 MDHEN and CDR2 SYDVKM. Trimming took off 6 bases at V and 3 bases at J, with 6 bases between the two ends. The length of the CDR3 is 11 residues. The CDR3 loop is CASSLNYEQYF. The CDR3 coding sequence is TGTGCCAGCAGCCTAAACTACGAGCAGTACTTC.

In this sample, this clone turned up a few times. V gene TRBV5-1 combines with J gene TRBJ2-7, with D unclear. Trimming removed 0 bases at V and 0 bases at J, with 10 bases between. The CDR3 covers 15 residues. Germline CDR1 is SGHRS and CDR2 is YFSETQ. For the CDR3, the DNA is TGCGCCAGCAGCTTGGAGAACGGACCCTCCTACGAGCAGTACTTC. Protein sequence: CASSLENGPSYEQYF. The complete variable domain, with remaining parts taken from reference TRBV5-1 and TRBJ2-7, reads KAGVTQTPRYLIKTRGQQVTLSCSPISGHRSVSWYQQTPGQGLQFLFEYFSETQRNKGNFPGRFSGRQFSNSRSEMNVSTLELGDSALYLCASSLENGPSYEQYFGPGTRLTVT.

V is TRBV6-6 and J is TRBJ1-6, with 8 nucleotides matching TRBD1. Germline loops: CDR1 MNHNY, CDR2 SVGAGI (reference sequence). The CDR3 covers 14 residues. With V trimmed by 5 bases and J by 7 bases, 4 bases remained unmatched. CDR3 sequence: CASSTGGKNSPLHF. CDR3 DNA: TGTGCCAGCAGTACAGGGGGGAAGAATTCACCCCTCCACTTT.

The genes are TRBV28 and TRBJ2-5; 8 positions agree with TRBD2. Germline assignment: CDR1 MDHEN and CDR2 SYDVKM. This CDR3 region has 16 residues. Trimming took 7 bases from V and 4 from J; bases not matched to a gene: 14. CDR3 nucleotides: TGTGCCAGCACGATGGCGGGAGGTCGTTGGGGAGAGACCCAGTACTTC. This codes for CASTMAGGRWGETQYF.

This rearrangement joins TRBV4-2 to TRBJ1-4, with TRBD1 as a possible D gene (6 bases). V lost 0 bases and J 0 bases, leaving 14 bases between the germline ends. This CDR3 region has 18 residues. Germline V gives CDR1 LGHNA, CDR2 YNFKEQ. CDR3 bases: TGTGCCAGCAGCCAAGATTTCGCAGGGGCCTCAACTAATGAAAAACTGTTTTTT. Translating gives CASSQDFAGASTNEKLFF.

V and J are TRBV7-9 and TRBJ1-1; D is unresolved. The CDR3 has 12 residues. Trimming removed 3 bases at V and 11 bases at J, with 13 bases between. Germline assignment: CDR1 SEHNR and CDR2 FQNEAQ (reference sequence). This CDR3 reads CASSFSLGLAFF. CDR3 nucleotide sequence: TGTGCCAGCAGCTTTTCGTTGGGTTTGGCTTTCTTT.

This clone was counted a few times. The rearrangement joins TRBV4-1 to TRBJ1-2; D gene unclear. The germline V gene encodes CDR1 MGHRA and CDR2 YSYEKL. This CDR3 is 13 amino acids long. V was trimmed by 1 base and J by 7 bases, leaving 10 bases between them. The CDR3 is CASSQVGVSGYTF. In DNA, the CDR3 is TGCGCCAGCAGCCAAGTAGGTGTTAGTGGCTACACCTTC.

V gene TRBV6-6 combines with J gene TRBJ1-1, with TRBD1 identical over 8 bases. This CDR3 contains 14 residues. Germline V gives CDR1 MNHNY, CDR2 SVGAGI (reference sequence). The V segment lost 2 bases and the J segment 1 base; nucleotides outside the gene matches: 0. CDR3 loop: CASSYGTGNTEAFF. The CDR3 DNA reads TGTGCCAGCAGTTACGGGACAGGGAACACTGAAGCTTTCTTT.

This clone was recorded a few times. CDR3 nucleotide sequence: TGTGCCAGCAGCTTAGCGCTGGGGGACACTGAAGCTTTCTTT. Translating gives CASSLALGDTEAFF. The chain carries TRBV7-9 and TRBJ1-1; TRBD1 is a possible D gene (5 bases). Trimming stripped 0 bases from V and 3 bases from J, with 8 bases between. The CDR3 contains 14 residues. Looked up from germline, CDR1 is SEHNR and CDR2 is FQNEAQ (reference sequence).

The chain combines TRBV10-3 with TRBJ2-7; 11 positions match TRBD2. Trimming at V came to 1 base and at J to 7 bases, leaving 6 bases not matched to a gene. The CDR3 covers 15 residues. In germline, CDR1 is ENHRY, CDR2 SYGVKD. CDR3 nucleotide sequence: TGTGCCATCAGTGAGTTAGCGGGAGGGCCTCGGGAGCAGTACTTC. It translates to CAISELAGGPREQYF.

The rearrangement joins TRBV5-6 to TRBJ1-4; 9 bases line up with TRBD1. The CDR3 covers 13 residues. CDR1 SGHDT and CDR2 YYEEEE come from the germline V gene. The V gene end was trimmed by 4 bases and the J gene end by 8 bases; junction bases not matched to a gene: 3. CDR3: CASSRQGGEKLFF. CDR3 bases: TGTGCCAGCAGCCGACAGGGGGGGGAAAAACTGTTTTTT.

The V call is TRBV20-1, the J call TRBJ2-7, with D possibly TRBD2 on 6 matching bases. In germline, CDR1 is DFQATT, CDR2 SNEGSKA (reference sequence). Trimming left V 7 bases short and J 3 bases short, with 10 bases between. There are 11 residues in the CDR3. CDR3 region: CSVGLRYEQYF. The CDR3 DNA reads TGCAGTGTTGGACTACGCTACGAGCAGTACTTC.

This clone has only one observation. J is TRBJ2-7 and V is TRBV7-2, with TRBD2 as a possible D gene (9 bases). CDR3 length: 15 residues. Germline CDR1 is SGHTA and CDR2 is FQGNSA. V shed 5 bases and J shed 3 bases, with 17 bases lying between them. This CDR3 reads CASSPTSGQGYEQYF. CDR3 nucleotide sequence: TGTGCCAGCAGCCCGACTAGCGGACAGGGCTACGAGCAGTACTTC.

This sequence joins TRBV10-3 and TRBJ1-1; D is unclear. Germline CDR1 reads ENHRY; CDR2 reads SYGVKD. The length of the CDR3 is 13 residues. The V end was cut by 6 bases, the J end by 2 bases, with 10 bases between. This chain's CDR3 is CAIRVEVNTEAFF. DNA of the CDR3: TGTGCCATCAGGGTGGAGGTCAACACTGAAGCTTTCTTT.